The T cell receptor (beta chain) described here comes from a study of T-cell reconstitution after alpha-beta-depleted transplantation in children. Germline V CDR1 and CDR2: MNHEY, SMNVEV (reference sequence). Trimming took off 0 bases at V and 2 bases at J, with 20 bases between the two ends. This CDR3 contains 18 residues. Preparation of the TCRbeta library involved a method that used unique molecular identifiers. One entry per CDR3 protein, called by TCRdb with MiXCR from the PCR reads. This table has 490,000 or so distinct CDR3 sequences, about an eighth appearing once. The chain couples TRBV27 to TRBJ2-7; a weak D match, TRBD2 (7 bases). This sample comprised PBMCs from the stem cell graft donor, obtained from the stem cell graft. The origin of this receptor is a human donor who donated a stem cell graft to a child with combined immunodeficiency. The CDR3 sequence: CASSLSGGGLAEPYEQYF. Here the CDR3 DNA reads TGTGCCAGCAGTTTATCGGGGGGCGGGCTAGCGGAGCCCTACGAGCAGTACTTC.